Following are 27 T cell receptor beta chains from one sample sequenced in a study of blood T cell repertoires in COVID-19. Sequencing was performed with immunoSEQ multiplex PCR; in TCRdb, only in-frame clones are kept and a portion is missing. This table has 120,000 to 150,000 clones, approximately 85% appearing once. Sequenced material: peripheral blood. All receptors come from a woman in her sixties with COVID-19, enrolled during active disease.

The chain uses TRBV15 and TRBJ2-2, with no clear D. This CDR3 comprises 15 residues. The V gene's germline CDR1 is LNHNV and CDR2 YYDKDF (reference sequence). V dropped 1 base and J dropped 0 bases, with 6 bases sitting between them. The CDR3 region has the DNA TGTGCCACCAGCAGAGGACATTCGAACACCGGGGAGCTGTTTTTT. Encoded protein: CATSRGHSNTGELFF.

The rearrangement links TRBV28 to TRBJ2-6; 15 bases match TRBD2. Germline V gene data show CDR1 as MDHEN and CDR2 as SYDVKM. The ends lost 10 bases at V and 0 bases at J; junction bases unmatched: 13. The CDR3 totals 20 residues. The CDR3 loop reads CAIPLRTSGGESSGANVLTF. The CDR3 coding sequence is TGTGCCATCCCTCTGCGGACTAGCGGGGGGGAGAGCTCTGGGGCCAACGTCCTGACTTTC.

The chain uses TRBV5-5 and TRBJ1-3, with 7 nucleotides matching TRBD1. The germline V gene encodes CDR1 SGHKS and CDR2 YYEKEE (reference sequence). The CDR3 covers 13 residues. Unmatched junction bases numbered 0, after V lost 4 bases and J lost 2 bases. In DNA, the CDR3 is TGTGCCAGCAGCGACAGGGCTGGAAACACCATATATTTT. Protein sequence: CASSDRAGNTIYF.

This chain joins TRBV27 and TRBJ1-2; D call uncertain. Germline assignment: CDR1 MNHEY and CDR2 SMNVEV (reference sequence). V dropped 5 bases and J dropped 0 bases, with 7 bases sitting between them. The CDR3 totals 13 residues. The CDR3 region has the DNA TGTGCCAGCAGTGGGGAGACTAACTATGGCTACACCTTC. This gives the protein CASSGETNYGYTF.

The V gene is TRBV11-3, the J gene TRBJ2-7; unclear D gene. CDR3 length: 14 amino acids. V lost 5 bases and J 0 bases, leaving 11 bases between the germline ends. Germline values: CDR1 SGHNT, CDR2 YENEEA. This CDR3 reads CASSPGGGSYEQYF. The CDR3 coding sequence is TGTGCCAGCAGCCCCGGTGGCGGCTCCTACGAGCAGTACTTC.

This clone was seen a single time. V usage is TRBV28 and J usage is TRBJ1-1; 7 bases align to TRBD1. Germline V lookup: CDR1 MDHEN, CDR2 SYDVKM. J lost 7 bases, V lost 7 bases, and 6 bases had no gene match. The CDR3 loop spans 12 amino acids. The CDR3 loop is CASMTGFLEAFF. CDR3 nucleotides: TGTGCCAGCATGACAGGGTTTCTTGAAGCTTTCTTT.

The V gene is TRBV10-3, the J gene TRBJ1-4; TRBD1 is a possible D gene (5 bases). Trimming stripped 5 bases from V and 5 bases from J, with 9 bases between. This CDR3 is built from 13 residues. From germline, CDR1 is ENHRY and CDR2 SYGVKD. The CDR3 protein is CAISLQENEKLFF. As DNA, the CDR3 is TGTGCCATCAGTTTACAGGAAAATGAAAAACTGTTTTTT.

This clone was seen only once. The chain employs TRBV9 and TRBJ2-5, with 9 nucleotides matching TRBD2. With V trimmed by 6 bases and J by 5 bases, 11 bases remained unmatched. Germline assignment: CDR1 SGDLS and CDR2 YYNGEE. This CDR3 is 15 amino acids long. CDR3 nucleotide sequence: TGTGCCAGCAATATGGAGCGGGGGGCCGGGGAGACCCAGTACTTC. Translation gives CASNMERGAGETQYF.

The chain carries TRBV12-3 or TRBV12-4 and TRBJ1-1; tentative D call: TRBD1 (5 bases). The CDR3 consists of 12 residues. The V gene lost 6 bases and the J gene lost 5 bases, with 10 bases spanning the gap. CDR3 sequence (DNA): TGTGCCAGCAGAGACCAGGGAACTGAAGCTTTCTTT. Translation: CASRDQGTEAFF.

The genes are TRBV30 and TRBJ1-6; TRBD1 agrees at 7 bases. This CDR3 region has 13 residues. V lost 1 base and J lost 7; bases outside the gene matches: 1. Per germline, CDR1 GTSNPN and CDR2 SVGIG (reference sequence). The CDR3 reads CAWSGDSNSPLHF. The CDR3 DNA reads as TGTGCCTGGAGTGGGGACAGCAATTCACCCCTCCACTTT.

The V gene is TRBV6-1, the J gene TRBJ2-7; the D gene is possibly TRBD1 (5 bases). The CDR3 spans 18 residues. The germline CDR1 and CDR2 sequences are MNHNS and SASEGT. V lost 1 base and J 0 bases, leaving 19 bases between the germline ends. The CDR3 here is CASSEDGLGLLSSYEQYF. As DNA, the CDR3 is TGTGCCAGCAGTGAAGATGGGTTGGGGCTGTTATCCTCCTACGAGCAGTACTTC.

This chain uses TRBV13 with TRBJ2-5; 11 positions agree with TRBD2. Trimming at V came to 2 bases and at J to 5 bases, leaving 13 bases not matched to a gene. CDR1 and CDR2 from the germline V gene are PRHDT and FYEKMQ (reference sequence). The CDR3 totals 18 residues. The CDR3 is CASSLKLAGAAVVETQYF. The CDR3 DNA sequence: TGTGCCAGCAGCTTAAAACTAGCGGGGGCAGCGGTGGTGGAGACCCAGTACTTC.

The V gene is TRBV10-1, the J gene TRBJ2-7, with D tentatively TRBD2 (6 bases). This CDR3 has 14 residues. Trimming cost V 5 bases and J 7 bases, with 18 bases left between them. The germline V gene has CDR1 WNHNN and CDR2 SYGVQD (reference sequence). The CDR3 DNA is TGCGCCAGCAGTCCCGGGGGTCGTGTGCGTGAGCAGTACTTC. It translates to CASSPGGRVREQYF.

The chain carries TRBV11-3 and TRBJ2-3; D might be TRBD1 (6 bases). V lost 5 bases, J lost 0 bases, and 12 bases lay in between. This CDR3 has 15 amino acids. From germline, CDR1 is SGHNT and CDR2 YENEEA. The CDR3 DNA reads TGTGCCAGCAGCCCCAGGGGTACTAGCACAGATACGCAGTATTTT. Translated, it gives CASSPRGTSTDTQYF. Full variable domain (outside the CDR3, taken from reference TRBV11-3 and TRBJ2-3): EAGVVQSPRYKIIEKKQPVAFWCNPISGHNTLYWYLQNLGQGPELLIRYENEEAVDDSQLPKDRFSAERLKGVDSTLKIQPAELGDSAVYLCASSPRGTSTDTQYFGPGTRLTVL.

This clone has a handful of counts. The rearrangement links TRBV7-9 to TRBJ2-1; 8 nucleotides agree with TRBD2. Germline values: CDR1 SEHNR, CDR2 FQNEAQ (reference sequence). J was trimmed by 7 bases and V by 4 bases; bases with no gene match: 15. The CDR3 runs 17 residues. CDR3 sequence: CASSSLGTGGRWNEQFF. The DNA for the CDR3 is TGTGCCAGCAGCTCCCTCGGGACGGGGGGGCGGTGGAATGAGCAGTTCTTC.

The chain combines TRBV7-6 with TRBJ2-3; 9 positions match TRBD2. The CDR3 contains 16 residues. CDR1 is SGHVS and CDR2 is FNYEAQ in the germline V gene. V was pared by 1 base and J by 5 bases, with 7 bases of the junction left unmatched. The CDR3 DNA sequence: TGTGCCAGCAGCTTAGTCATAGCGGGGGCTGGAGATACGCAGTATTTT. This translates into CASSLVIAGAGDTQYF.

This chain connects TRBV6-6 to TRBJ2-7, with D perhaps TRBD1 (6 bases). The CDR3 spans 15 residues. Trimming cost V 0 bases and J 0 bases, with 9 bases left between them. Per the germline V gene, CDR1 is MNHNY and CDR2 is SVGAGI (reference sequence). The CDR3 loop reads CASSYSTGASYEQYF. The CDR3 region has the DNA TGTGCCAGCAGTTACTCGACAGGAGCCTCCTACGAGCAGTACTTC.

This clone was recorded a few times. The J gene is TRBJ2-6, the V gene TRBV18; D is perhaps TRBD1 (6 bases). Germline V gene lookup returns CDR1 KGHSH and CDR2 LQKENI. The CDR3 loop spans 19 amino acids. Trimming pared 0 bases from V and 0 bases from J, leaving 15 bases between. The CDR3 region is CASSPPPTGITSGANVLTF. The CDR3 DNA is TGTGCCAGCTCACCACCCCCTACAGGGATTACCTCTGGGGCCAACGTCCTGACTTTC.

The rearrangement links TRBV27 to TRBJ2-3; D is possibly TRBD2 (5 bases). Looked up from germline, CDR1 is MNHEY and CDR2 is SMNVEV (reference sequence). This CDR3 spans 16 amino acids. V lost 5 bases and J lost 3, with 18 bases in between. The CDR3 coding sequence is TGTGCCAGCAGTAGGGAGATGGCGGTGACGACAGATACGCAGTATTTT. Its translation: CASSREMAVTTDTQYF.

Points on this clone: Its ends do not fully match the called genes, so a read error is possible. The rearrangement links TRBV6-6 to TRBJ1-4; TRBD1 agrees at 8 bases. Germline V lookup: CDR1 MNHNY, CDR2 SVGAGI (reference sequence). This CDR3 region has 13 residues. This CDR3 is CAGQETTNEKLFF. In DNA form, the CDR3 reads TGCGCGGGACAGGAGACAACTAATGAAAAACTGTTTTTT.

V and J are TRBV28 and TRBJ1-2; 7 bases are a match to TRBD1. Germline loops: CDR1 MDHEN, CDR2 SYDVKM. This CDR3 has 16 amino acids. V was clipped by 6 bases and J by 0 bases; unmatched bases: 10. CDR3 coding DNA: TGTGCCAGCAGCACCTACACAACAGGGGCTAACTATGGCTACACCTTC. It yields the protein CASSTYTTGANYGYTF.

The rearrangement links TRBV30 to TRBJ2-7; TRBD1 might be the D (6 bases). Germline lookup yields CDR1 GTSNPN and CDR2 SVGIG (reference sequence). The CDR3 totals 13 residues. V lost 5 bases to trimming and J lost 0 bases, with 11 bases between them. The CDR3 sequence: CAWGRDTSYEQYF. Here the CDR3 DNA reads TGTGCCTGGGGAAGGGACACCTCCTACGAGCAGTACTTC.

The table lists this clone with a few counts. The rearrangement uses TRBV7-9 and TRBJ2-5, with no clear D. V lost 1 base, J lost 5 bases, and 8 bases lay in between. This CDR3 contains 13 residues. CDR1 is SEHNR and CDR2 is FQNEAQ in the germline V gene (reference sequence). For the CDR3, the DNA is TGTGCCAGCAGCTTAGTATTGCGGGAGACCCAGTACTTC. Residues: CASSLVLRETQYF.

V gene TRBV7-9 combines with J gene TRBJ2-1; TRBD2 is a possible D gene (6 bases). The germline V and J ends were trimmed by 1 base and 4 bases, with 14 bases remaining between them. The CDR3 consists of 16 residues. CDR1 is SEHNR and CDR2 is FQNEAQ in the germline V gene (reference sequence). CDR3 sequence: CASSLVRGRRYNEQFF. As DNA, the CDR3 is TGTGCCAGCAGCTTAGTGCGGGGACGGAGATACAATGAGCAGTTCTTC.

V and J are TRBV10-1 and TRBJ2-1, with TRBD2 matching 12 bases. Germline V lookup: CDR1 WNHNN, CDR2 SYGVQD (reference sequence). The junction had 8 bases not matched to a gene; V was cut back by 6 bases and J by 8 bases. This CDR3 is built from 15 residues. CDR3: CASSLAGGPRYEQFF. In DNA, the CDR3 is TGCGCCAGCAGCCTAGCGGGGGGGCCTCGTTATGAGCAGTTCTTC.

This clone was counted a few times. CDR3 protein: CASSTTGGRTRRRGYTF. CDR3 nucleotide sequence: TGTGCCAGCAGCACCACAGGGGGTCGTACCAGGAGACGGGGCTACACCTTC. The gene calls are TRBV21-1 and TRBJ1-2; the table's D call of TRBD1 was not tested on the DNA. TRBV21-1 is assigned pseudogene status. CDR3 length: 17 residues.

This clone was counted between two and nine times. The chain's CDR3 is CASSRGEVPSGNTIYF. The CDR3 DNA follows: TGTGCCAGTAGTAGGGGGGAAGTCCCCTCTGGAAACACCATATATTTT. The rearrangement joins TRBV19 to TRBJ1-3; possibly TRBD1 for D (5 bases). V lost 4 bases and J lost 0, with 13 bases in between. The CDR3 is 16 amino acids. CDR1 is LNHDA, CDR2 SQIVND, per germline (reference sequence).